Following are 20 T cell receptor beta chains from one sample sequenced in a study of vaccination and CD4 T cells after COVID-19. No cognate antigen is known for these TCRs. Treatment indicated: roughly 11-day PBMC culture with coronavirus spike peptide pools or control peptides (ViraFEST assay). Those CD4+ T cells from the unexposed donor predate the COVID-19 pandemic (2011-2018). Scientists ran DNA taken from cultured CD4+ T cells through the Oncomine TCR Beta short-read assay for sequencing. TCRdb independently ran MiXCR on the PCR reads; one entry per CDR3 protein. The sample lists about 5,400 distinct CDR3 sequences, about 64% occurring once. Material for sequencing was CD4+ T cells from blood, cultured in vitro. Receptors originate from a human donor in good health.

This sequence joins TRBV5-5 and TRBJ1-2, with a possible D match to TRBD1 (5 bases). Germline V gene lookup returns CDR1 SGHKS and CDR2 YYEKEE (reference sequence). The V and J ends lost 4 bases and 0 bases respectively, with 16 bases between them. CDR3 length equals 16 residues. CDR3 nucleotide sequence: TGTGCCAGCAGCATCCGATTGGGGGGAGCTAACTATGGCTACACCTTC. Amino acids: CASSIRLGGANYGYTF. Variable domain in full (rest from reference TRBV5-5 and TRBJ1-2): DAGVTQSPTHLIKTRGQQVTLRCSPISGHKSVSWYQQVLGQGPQFIFQYYEKEERGRGNFPDRFSARQFPNYSSELNVNALLLGDSALYLCASSIRLGGANYGYTFGSGTRLTVV.

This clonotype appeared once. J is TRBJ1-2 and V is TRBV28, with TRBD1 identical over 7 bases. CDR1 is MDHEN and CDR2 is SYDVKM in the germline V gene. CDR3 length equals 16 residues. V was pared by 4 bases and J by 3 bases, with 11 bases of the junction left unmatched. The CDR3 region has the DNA TGTGCCAGCAGTTCACCGGCCGGGACAGACGACTATGGCTACACCTTC. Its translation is CASSSPAGTDDYGYTF.

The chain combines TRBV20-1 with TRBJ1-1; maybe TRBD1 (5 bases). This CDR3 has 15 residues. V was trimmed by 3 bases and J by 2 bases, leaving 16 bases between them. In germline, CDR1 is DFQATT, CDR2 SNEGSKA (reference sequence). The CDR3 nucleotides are TGCAGTGCTAGTTTCAGGGCAATGAGTAACACTGAAGCTTTCTTT. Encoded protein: CSASFRAMSNTEAFF.

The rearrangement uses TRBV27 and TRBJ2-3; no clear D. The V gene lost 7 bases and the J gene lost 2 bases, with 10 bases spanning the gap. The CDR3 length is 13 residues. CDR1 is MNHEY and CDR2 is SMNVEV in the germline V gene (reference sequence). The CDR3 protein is CASKDLPTDTQYF. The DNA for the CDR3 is TGTGCCAGCAAGGACCTACCCACAGATACGCAGTATTTT.

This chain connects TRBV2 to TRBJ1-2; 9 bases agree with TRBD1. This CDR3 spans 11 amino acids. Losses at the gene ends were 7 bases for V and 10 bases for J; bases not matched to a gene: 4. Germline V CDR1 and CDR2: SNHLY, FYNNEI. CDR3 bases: TGTGCCAGCATTCGGACAGGGGACTACACCTTC. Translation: CASIRTGDYTF.

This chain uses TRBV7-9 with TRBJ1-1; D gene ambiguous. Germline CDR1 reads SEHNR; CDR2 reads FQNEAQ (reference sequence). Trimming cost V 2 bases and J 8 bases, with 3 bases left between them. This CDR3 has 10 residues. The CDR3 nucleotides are TGTGCCAGCAGCTTATCCGAAGCTTTCTTT. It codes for CASSLSEAFF.

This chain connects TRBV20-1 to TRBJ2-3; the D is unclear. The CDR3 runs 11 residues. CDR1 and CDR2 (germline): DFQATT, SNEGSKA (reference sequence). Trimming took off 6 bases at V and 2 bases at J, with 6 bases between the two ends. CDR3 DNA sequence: TGCAGTGCCCCAATCACAGATACGCAGTATTTT. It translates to CSAPITDTQYF.

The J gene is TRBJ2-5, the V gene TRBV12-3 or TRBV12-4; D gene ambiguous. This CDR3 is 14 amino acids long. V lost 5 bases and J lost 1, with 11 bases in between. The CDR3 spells CASSPRTVQETQYF. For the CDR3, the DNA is TGTGCCAGCAGTCCGCGGACGGTCCAAGAGACCCAGTACTTC.

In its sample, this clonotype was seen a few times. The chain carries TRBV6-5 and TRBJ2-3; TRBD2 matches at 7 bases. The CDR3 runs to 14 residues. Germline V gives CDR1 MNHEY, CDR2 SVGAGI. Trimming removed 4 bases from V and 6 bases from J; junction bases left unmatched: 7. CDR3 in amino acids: CASSSRLAADTQYF. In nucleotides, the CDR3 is TGTGCCAGCAGTTCAAGACTAGCTGCCGATACGCAGTATTTT.

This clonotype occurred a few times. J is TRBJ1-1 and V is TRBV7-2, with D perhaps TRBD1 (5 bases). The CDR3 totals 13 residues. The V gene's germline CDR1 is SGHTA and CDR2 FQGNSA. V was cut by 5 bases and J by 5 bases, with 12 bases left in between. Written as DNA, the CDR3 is TGTGCCAGCAGCCGGGGGGGGGTAACTGAAGCTTTCTTT. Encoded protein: CASSRGGVTEAFF.

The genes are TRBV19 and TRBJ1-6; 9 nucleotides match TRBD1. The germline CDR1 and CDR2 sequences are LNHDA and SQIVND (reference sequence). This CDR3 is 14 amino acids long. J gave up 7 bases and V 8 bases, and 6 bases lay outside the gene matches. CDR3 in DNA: TGTGCCAGTCAGACGACAGGGGGAAATTCACCCCTCCACTTT. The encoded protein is CASQTTGGNSPLHF.

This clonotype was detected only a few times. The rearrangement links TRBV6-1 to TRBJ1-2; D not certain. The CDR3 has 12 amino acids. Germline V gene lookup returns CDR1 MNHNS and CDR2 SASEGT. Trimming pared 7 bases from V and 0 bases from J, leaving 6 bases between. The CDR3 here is CASIRPNYGYTF. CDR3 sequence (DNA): TGTGCCAGCATCCGGCCTAACTATGGCTACACCTTC.

CDR3 region: CASSYDVDNEQFF. The DNA of the CDR3 is TGTGCCAGCAGTTATGATGTGGATAATGAGCAGTTCTTC. This chain uses TRBV6-5 with TRBJ2-1; no firm D call. The germline CDR1 and CDR2 sequences are MNHEY and SVGAGI. Trimming stripped 3 bases from V and 7 bases from J, with 10 bases between. There are 13 residues in the CDR3.

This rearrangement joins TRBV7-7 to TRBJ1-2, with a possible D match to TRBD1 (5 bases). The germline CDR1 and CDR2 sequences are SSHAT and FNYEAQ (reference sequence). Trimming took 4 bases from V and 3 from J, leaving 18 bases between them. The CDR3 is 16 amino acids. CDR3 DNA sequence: TGTGCCAGCAGCTCAGTTACAGGAGTTGGTTACTATGGCTACACCTTC. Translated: CASSSVTGVGYYGYTF.

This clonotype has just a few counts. CDR3 bases: TGCAGTGCTAGCCCCGGGACAGGACTACACACCGGGGAGCTGTTTTTT. The encoded protein is CSASPGTGLHTGELFF. The chain uses TRBV20-1 and TRBJ2-2, with 8 bases that match TRBD1. Looked up from germline, CDR1 is DFQATT and CDR2 is SNEGSKA (reference sequence). This CDR3 has 16 residues. V lost 3 bases and J lost 3; bases outside the gene matches: 9.

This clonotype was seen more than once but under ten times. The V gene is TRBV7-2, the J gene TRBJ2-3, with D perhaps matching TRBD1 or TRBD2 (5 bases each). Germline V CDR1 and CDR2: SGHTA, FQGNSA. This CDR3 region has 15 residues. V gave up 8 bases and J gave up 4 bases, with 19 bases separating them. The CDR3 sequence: CASGGQGFGADTQYF. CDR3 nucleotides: TGTGCCAGCGGGGGTCAGGGCTTCGGGGCAGATACGCAGTATTTT.

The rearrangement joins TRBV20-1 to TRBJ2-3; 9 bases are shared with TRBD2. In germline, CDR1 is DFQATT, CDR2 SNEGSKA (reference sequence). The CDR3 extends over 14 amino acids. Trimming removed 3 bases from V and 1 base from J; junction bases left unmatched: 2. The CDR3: CSASGGGGTDTQYF. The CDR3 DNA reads TGCAGTGCTAGCGGCGGGGGGGGCACAGATACGCAGTATTTT.

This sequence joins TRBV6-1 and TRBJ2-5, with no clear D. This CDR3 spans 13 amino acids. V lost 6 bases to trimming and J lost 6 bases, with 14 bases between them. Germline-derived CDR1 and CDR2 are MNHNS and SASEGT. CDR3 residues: CASRNPFLKTQYF. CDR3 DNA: TGTGCCAGCAGAAACCCTTTCTTGAAGACCCAGTACTTC.

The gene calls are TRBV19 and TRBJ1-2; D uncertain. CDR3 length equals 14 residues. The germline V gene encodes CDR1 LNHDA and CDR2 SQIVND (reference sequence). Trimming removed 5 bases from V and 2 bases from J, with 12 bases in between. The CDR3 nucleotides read TGTGCCAGTAGTGGGCCGCACCGGAACTATGGCTACACCTTC. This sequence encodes CASSGPHRNYGYTF.

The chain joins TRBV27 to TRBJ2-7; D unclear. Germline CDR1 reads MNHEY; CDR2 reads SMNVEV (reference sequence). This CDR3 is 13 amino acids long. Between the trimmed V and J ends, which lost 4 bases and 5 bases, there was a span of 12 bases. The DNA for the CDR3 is TGTGCCAGCAGTTACAGAGAATTGAACGAGCAGTACTTC. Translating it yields CASSYRELNEQYF.